This TCR beta chain was captured by sequencing in a study of CD8+ T cells in alopecia areata. As for the study in general: Treated patients swallowed 5 to 10 mg of oral tofacitinib twice daily. Treatment ran 6 to 18 months, with 6 months of follow-up afterward.

Losses at the gene ends were 5 bases for V and 3 bases for J; bases not matched to a gene: 3. Looked up from germline, CDR1 is SGHTA and CDR2 is FQGTGA. The CDR3 extends over 13 amino acids. Reverse transcription of extracted RNA yielded cDNA, which provided the sequencing template. Here immunoSEQ multiplex PCR was the method, and the copy in TCRdb shows in-frame clones only, minus some. This sample carries over 150,000 clones, just under 60% of them seen once, and the ten largest clones take roughly 15%. As part of sample collection, lesional scalp punch biopsies and peripheral blood were taken from alopecia areata patients. PBMCs yielded sorted CD4+ and CD8+ T cells.

The rearrangement links TRBV7-3 to TRBJ1-2, with 7 bases identical to TRBD1. The sequences come from CD4+ T cells sorted from blood, collected at week 0. This clonotype was obtained from a human donor with alopecia areata. CDR3 region: CASSDGTDYGYTF. The CDR3 bases are TGTGCCAGCAGCGACGGGACAGACTATGGCTACACCTTC.